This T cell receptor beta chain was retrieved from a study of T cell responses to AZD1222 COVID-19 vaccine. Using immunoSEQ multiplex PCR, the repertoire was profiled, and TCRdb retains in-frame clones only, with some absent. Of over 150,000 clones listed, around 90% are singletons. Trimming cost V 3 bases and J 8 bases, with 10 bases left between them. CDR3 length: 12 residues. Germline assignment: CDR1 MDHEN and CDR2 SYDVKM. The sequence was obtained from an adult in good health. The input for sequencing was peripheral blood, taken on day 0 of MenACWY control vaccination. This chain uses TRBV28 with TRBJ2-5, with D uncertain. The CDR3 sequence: CASSFRGTTQYF. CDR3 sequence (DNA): TGTGCCAGCAGTTTCCGCGGCACCACCCAGTACTTC.